The rows below give T cell receptor beta chains drawn from one sample of a study of tumor-infiltrating lymphocytes in primary liver carcinoma. TCRdb re-derived calls from the multiplex PCR reads in MiXCR, one entry per CDR3 protein. In the table there are about 320,000 distinct CDR3 sequences, 55% to 65% of which are singletons. Specimen: peripheral blood. The source of these receptors is a man in his forties with primary liver carcinoma and hepatitis B virus infection. The CDR3 runs from the conserved cysteine through the conserved F or W. A D gene is named only where the DNA matches it firmly. Not all rows give a size; the values are once, few, many and, for expanded clones, a class.

V	J	D	size	CDR3	DNA
TRBV5-6	TRBJ2-1	.	.	CASSSIGVDSYNEQFF	TGTGCCAGCAGCAGTATCGGAGTAGACTCCTACAATGAGCAGTTCTTC
TRBV11-2	TRBJ2-3	.	.	CTSSFNADQPQYF	TGTACCAGCAGCTTCAACGCGGATCAGCCCCAGTATTTT
TRBV5-1	TRBJ2-1	.	.	CTSSSLPCLRDEQFF	TGCACCAGCAGTTCCTTGCCGTGCCTAAGGGATGAGCAGTTCTTC
TRBV12-5	TRBJ2-3	.	many	CASGLDSRKDTQYF	TGTGCTAGTGGTTTGGATAGCCGGAAGGATACGCAGTATTTT
TRBV4-3	TRBJ2-3	.	many	CASSQEARNTQYF	TGCGCCAGCAGCCAAGAGGCGCGTAATACGCAGTATTTT
TRBV6-5	TRBJ2-7	.	many	CASTSAGTSIRGEQYF	TGTGCCAGCACCTCGGCGGGTACTAGCATTCGGGGCGAGCAGTACTTC
TRBV11-2	TRBJ2-4	.	.	CGSGGGAVGRNIQYF	TGTGGCAGCGGAGGGGGCGCGGTCGGGAGGAACATTCAGTACTTC
TRBV11-1	TRBJ2-1	.	once	CASSSESLGEQFF	TGTGCCAGCAGCTCAGAATCGCTCGGTGAGCAGTTCTTC
TRBV10-3	TRBJ2-1	.	.	CAILETGEGDEKFF	TGTGCCATTTTAGAGACAGGGGAGGGGGATGAGAAGTTCTTC
TRBV12-3/TRBV12-4	TRBJ2-1	.	.	CASSLGDSRGEQLF	TGTGCCAGCAGTTTAGGGGATTCAAGGGGTGAGCAACTCTTC
TRBV11-2	TRBJ1-3	.	many	CASSPRGAGGNTIYF	TGTGCCAGCAGCCCCCGAGGGGCAGGTGGAAACACCATATATTTT
TRBV14	TRBJ2-1	TRBD2	few	CASSLSGTSLVNEQFF	TGTGCCAGTAGTCTATCTGGGACTAGTTTGGTTAATGAACAGTTCTTC
TRBV10-3	TRBJ2-6	.	.	CTISEVGANVLIF	TGTACCATCAGTGAAGTTGGGGCCAACGTCCTGATTTTC
TRBV5-1	TRBJ2-2	TRBD2	.	CASRSGSEVGEPFF	TGCGCCAGCAGAAGCGGGAGCGAAGTCGGGGAGCCGTTTTTT
TRBV28	TRBJ2-1	TRBD1	few	CASSLTRTGMEFF	TGTGCCAGCAGTTTAACAAGGACAGGGATGGAGTTCTTC
TRBV29-1	TRBJ2-3	TRBD2	few	CSAGGGGYTDTQYF	TGCAGCGCGGGGGGGGGGGGGTACACAGATACGCAGTATTTT
TRBV29-1	TRBJ2-3	TRBD2	.	CSVRGTIGSSTDAQYF	TGCAGCGTTCGCGGGACTATCGGATCTAGCACAGATGCGCAGTATTTT
TRBV24-1	TRBJ2-1	TRBD1	.	CATSDPGTGNNEQFF	TGTGCCACCAGTGATCCCGGGACAGGTAACAATGAGCAGTTCTTC
TRBV28	TRBJ1-4	TRBD1	.	CASSYRQGNANEKLLF	TGTGCCAGCAGTTACCGACAGGGGAACGCTAATGAAAAACTGCTTTTT
TRBV11-3	TRBJ2-1	.	.	CTSSLDNRGQFF	TGTACCAGCAGCTTAGATAATCGGGGGCAATTCTTC
TRBV12-3/TRBV12-4	TRBJ2-7	.	.	CASTPGGGYEQYF	TGTGCCAGCACCCCGGGGGGCGGCTACGAGCAGTACTTC
TRBV11-1	TRBJ2-1	.	few	CASSSSPVLSYNEQFF	TGTGCCAGCAGTTCCTCCCCTGTCCTCTCCTACAATGAGCAATTCTTC
TRBV28	TRBJ1-5	.	.	CASSLLAGREGNQPQHF	TGTGCCAGCAGTCTCTTAGCGGGCCGAGAGGGCAATCAGCCCCAGCATTTT
TRBV5-5	TRBJ1-1	TRBD1	few	CASSLSGQGWTEAFF	TGTGCCAGCAGCTTGTCGGGACAGGGTTGGACTGAAGCTTTCTTT
TRBV5-1	TRBJ2-3	TRBD1	few	CASSVSGGDTQYF	TGCGCCAGCAGCGTGTCAGGGGGAGATACGCAGTATTTT
TRBV6-5	TRBJ1-1	.	.	CASRFRYTEAFF	TGTGCCAGCAGGTTCCGTTACACTGAAGCTTTCTTT
TRBV14	TRBJ2-4	.	many	CASSQSGTKNIQYF	TGTGCCAGCAGCCAAAGCGGTACCAAAAACATTCAGTACTTC
TRBV28	TRBJ2-5	.	.	CASRPYRRGRKETQYF	TGTGCCAGCAGACCCTATCGGAGGGGGAGGAAAGAGACCCAGTACTTC
TRBV6-6	TRBJ2-7	TRBD2	.	CASNERGSGRASEQYF	TGTGCCAGCAACGAGAGGGGTAGCGGGAGGGCCTCCGAGCAGTACTTC
TRBV6-1	TRBJ2-5	.	once	CASSEALAYHETQYF	TGTGCCAGCAGTGAAGCGCTGGCCTACCACGAGACCCAGTACTTC
TRBV28	TRBJ2-5	.	.	CASSLGAIETQYF	TGTGCCAGCAGTTTGGGGGCCATAGAGACCCAGTACTTC
TRBV6-5	TRBJ1-1	.	many	CASSSSGWTEAFF	TGTGCCAGCAGTTCCTCAGGGTGGACTGAAGCTTTCTTT
TRBV20-1	TRBJ1-2	.	.	CSVAAGAPVGHTF	.
TRBV6-5	TRBJ1-1	TRBD1	many	CASSHRGTEAFF	TGTGCCAGCAGTCACAGGGGCACTGAAGCTTTCTTT
TRBV11-2	TRBJ2-7	.	few	CASSRTVEQYF	TGTGCCAGCAGCCGGACCGTCGAGCAGTACTTC